Ten or more counts support the clone carrying this TCR beta chain. Its cognate antigen is unknown. All donors were healthy Caucasians. The source of the sample is a study of identical twins. V was cut by 4 bases and J by 12 bases, with 22 bases left in between. The CDR3 totals 15 residues. Germline lookup yields CDR1 WSHSY and CDR2 SAAADI. After template switching added a universal primer site, the resulting cDNA carried unique molecular identifiers. TCRdb independently ran MiXCR on the 5' RACE reads; one entry per CDR3 protein. The data show approximately 140,000 distinct CDR3 sequences, under 4.5% seen once. Findings and caveats of the study: Surplus twin overlap in beta out-of-frame sequences was less pronounced.

This TCR was recovered from a man between 18 and 35 years old in good health. The chain joins TRBV10-2 to TRBJ2-1; D perhaps matches TRBD2 (6 bases). Sequenced: memory T cells sorted from blood. In nucleotides, the CDR3 is TGCGCCAGCAGTGGTGAGACTAGTCTGGTCGTTGGGCAGTTCTTC. Its protein is CASSGETSLVVGQFF.